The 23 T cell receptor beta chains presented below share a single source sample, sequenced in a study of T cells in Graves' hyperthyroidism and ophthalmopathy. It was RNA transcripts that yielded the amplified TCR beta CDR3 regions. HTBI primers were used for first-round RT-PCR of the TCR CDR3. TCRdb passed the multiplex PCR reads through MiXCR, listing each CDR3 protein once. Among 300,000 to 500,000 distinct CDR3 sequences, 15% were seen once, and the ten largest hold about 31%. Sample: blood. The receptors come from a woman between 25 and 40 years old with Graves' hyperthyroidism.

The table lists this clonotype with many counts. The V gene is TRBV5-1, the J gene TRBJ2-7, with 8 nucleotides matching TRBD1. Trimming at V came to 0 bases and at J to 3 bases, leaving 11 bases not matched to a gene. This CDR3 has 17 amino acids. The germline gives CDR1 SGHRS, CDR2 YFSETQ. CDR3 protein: CASSLVSGGRENYEQYF. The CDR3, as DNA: TGCGCCAGCAGCTTGGTTTCAGGGGGCAGAGAGAACTACGAGCAGTACTTC.

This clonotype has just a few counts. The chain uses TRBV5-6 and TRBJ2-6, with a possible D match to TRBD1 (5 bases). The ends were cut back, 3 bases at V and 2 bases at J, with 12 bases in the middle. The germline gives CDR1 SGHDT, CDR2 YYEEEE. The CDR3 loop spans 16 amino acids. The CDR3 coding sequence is TGTGCCAGCAGCTGGATTGGGGCGCCTGGGGCCAACGTCCTGACTTTC. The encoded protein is CASSWIGAPGANVLTF. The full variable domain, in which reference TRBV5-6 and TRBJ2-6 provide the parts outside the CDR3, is DAGVTQSPTHLIKTRGQQVTLRCSPKSGHDTVSWYQQALGQGPQFIFQYYEEEERQRGNFPDRFSGHQFPNYSSELNVNALLLGDSALYLCASSWIGAPGANVLTFGAGSRLTVL.

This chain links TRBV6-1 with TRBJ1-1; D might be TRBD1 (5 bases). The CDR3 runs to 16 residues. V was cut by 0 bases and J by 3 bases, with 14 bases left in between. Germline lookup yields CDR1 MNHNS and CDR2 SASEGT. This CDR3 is CASSEAIRVGDTEAFF. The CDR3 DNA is TGTGCCAGCAGTGAAGCGATCAGGGTAGGGGACACTGAAGCTTTCTTT.

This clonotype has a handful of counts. The CDR3 DNA follows: TGTGCCACCAGCAGAGATCGGGGGGCATCGAACACCGGGGAGCTGTTTTTT. Residues: CATSRDRGASNTGELFF. The gene calls are TRBV15 and TRBJ2-2; TRBD2 might be the D (7 bases). The CDR3 runs to 17 residues. CDR1 and CDR2 (germline): LNHNV, YYDKDF (reference sequence). Trimming cost V 0 bases and J 0 bases, with 11 bases left between them.

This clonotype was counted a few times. The CDR3 reads CASSQGTDRYTDTQYF. The CDR3 bases are TGTGCCAGCAGCCAGGGGACTGACAGGTACACAGATACGCAGTATTTT. The chain joins TRBV11-2 to TRBJ2-3; D could derive from TRBD1 or TRBD2 (6 bases each). Germline V CDR1 and CDR2: SGHAT, FQNNGV. Deletions cut 5 bases from V and 2 bases from J, with 17 bases between. The CDR3 runs to 16 residues.

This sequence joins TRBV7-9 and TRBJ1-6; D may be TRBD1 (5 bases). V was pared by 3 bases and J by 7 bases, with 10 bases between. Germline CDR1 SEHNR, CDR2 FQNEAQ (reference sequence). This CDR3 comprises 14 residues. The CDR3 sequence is CASSFGGINSPLHF. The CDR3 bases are TGTGCCAGCAGCTTCGGGGGAATCAATTCACCCCTCCACTTT.

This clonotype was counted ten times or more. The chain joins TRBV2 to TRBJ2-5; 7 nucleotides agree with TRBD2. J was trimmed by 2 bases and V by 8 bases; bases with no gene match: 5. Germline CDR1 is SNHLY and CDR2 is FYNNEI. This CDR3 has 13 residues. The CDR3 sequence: CASHRTRQETQYF. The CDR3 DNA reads TGTGCCAGCCATCGGACTAGACAAGAGACCCAGTACTTC.

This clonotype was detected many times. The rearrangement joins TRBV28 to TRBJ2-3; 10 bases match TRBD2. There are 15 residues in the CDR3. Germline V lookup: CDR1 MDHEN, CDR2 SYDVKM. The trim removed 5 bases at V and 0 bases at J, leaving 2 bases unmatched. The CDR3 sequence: CASSTSGASTDTQYF. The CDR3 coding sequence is TGTGCCAGCAGTACTAGCGGGGCTAGCACAGATACGCAGTATTTT.

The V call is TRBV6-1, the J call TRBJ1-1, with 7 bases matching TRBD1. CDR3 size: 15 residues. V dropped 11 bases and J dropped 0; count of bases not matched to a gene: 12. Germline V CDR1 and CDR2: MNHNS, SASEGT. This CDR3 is CASNVWDSLNTEAFF. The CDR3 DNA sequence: TGTGCCTCGAACGTTTGGGACAGCCTGAACACTGAAGCTTTCTTT.

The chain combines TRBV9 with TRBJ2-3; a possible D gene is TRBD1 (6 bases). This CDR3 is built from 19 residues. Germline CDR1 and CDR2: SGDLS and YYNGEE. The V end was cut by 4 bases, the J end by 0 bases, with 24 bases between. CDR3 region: CASSLPGRGMEWSTDTQYF. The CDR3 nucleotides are TGTGCCAGCAGCCTCCCCGGTAGGGGGATGGAGTGGAGCACAGATACGCAGTATTTT.

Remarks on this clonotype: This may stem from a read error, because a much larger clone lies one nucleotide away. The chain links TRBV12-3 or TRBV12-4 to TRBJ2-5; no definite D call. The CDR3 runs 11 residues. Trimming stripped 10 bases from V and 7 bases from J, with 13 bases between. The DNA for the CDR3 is TGTGCCAACAACCATCGAGGGACCCAGTACTTC. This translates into CANNHRGTQYF.

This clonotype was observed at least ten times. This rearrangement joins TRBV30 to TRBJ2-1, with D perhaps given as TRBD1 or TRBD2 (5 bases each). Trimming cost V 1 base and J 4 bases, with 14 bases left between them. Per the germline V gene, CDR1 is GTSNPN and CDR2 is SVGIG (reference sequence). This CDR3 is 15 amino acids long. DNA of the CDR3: TGTGCCTGGAGTGACGAGGGGCGGACGTACAATGAGCAGTTCTTC. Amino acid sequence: CAWSDEGRTYNEQFF.

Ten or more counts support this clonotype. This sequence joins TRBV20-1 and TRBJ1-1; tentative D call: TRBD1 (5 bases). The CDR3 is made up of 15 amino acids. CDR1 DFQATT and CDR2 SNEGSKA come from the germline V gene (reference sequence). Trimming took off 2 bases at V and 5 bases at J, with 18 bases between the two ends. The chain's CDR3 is CSARRPGRKGTEAFF. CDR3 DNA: TGCAGTGCTAGACGTCCAGGGCGAAAGGGTACTGAAGCTTTCTTT.

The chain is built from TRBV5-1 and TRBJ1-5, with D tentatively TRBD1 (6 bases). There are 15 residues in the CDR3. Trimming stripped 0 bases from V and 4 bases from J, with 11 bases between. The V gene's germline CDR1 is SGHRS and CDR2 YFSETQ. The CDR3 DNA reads TGCGCCAGCAGCTTGGGCGGGGGCGTTAATCAGCCCCAGCATTTT. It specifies CASSLGGGVNQPQHF. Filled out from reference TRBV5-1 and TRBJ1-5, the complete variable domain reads KAGVTQTPRYLIKTRGQQVTLSCSPISGHRSVSWYQQTPGQGLQFLFEYFSETQRNKGNFPGRFSGRQFSNSRSEMNVSTLELGDSALYLCASSLGGGVNQPQHFGDGTRLSIL.

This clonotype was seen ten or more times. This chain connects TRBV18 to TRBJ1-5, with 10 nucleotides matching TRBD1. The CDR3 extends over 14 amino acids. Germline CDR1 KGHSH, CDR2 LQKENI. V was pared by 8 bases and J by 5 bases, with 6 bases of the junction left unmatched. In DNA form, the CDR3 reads TGTGCCAGCCGGGGACAGGGGACGGATCAGCCCCAGCATTTT. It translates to CASRGQGTDQPQHF.

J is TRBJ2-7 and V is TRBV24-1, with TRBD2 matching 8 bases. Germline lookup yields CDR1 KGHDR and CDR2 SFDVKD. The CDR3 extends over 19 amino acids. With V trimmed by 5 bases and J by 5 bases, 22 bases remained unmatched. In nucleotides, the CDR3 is TGTGCCACCAGTGCCCCTCGAGGGGTCGGTAGCGGGATGGCTGACGAGCAGTACTTC. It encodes CATSAPRGVGSGMADEQYF.

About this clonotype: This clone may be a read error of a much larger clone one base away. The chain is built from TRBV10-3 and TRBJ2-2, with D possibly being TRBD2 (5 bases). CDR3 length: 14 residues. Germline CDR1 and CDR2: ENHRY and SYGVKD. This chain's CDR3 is CAITVGLNPGELFF. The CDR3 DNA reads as TGTGCCATCACTGTTGGACTGAACCCCGGGGAGCTGTTTTTT.

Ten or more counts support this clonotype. This CDR3 reads CAATSVGVDTQYF. The CDR3 bases are TGTGCCGCGACTAGCGTTGGTGTGGATACGCAGTATTTT. The V and J genes are TRBV30 and TRBJ2-3, with 8 bases aligning to TRBD2. The CDR3 spans 13 residues. Germline V gives CDR1 GTSNPN, CDR2 SVGIG (reference sequence). V shed 8 bases, J shed 6 bases, and the junction held 10 bases outside the gene matches.

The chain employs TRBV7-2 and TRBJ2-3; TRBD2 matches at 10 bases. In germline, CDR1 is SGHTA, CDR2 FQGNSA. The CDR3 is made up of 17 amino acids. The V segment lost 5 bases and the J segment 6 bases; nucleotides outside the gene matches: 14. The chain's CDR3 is CASSPSGLAGVGDTQYF. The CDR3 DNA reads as TGTGCCAGCAGCCCGAGTGGTCTAGCGGGAGTTGGGGATACGCAGTATTTT.

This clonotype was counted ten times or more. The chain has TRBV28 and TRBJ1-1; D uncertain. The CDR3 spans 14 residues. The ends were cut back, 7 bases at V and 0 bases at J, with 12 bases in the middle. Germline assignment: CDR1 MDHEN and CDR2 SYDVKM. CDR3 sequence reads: CASTPDFMNTEAFF. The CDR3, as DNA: TGTGCCAGCACACCGGACTTTATGAACACTGAAGCTTTCTTT.

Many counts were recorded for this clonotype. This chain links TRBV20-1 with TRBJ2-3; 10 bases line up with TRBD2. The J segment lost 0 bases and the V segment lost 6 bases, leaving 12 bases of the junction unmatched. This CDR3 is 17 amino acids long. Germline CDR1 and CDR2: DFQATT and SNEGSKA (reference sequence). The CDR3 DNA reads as TGCAGTGCATGTTGGACTAGCGGTATAAAGAGCACAGATACGCAGTATTTT. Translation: CSACWTSGIKSTDTQYF.

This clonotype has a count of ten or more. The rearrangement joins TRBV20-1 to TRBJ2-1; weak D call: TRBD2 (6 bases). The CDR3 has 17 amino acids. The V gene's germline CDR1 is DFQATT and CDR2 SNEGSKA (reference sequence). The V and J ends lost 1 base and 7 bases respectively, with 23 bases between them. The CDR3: CSARAADSGRGRNEQFF. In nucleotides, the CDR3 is TGCAGTGCTAGAGCCGCCGACAGCGGCCGAGGGAGGAATGAGCAGTTCTTC.

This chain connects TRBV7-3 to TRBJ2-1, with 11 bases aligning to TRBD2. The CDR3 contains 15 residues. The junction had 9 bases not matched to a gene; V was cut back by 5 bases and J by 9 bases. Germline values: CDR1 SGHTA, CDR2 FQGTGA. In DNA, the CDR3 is TGTGCCAGCAGCCTATGGAATAGCGGGAGGGGTGAGCAGTTCTTC. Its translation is CASSLWNSGRGEQFF.